The next 16 T cell receptor beta chains were all read from a single sample in a study of T cell repertoires in aging, cancer and after chemotherapy. TCR beta rearrangements were amplified from peripheral blood genomic DNA. A mixed TRB-A/B primer pool amplified rearranged TRB by multiplex touch-down PCR. Each CDR3 protein gets one entry after TCRdb re-called the multiplex PCR reads with MiXCR. Here the sample spans about 5,800 distinct CDR3 sequences, about a quarter being singletons. The specimen sequenced was blood. The receptors derive from a human donor with a blood cancer.

The chain links TRBV6-1 to TRBJ1-1; TRBD1 matches 8 bases. The V and J ends lost 3 bases and 5 bases, in that order; junction bases with no gene match: 8. CDR1 MNHNS and CDR2 SASEGT come from the germline V gene. The CDR3 is 15 residues long. CDR3 protein: CASSERTGLITEAFF. The CDR3 DNA reads as TGTGCCAGCAGTGAGCGGACAGGGTTAATAACTGAAGCTTTCTTT.

The chain combines TRBV28 with TRBJ2-7, with 10 positions matching TRBD1. With 1 base clipped from V and 1 base from J, the junction kept 4 bases outside the gene matches. The germline CDR1 and CDR2 sequences are MDHEN and SYDVKM. This CDR3 is built from 16 residues. The CDR3 spells CASSLSGTGASYEQYF. CDR3 nucleotide sequence: TGTGCCAGCAGTTTATCCGGGACAGGGGCTTCCTACGAGCAGTACTTC.

In its sample, this clonotype is medium-sized. The chain recombines TRBV27 with TRBJ2-3, with 11 bases lining up with TRBD1. V dropped 5 bases and J dropped 4; count of bases not matched to a gene: 11. The length of the CDR3 is 17 residues. Germline loops: CDR1 MNHEY, CDR2 SMNVEV (reference sequence). The CDR3 DNA is TGTGCCAGCAGTACCAAGGACAGGGGGCGATTCGCAGATACGCAGTATTTT. Translated: CASSTKDRGRFADTQYF.

By sample fraction, this clonotype is medium-sized. This chain links TRBV27 with TRBJ2-5; TRBD1 or TRBD2 may be the D gene (5 bases each). The CDR3 runs 15 residues. The germline gives CDR1 MNHEY, CDR2 SMNVEV (reference sequence). Trimming took off 4 bases at V and 1 base at J, with 13 bases between the two ends. CDR3 nucleotides: TGTGCCAGCAGTTCCCGGGACGGATCCCAAGAGACCCAGTACTTC. Its protein is CASSSRDGSQETQYF.

The V and J genes are TRBV20-1 and TRBJ2-1; 7 bases fit TRBD2. After removal of 0 bases from V and 0 bases from J, the junction contained 2 bases not matched to a gene. Per germline, CDR1 DFQATT and CDR2 SNEGSKA (reference sequence). The length of the CDR3 is 15 residues. In DNA form, the CDR3 reads TGCAGTGCTAGAGAGCGGGGGAGCTCCTACAATGAGCAGTTCTTC. Translation gives CSARERGSSYNEQFF.

The CDR3 sequence: CSAAGTSTETQYF. The DNA for the CDR3 is TGCAGTGCTGCCGGGACTAGCACAGAGACCCAGTACTTC. The chain combines TRBV20-1 with TRBJ2-5; 9 bases map to TRBD2. CDR3 length equals 13 residues. CDR1 DFQATT and CDR2 SNEGSKA come from the germline V gene (reference sequence). The trim removed 5 bases at V and 4 bases at J, leaving 5 bases unmatched.

This clonotype was picked up a small number of times. This chain connects TRBV18 to TRBJ2-7; D gene unclear. The germline V gene encodes CDR1 KGHSH and CDR2 LQKENI. Trimming removed 3 bases from V and 3 bases from J, with 18 bases in between. This CDR3 contains 16 residues. CDR3 nucleotide sequence: TGTGCCAGCTCACCTTATCCCCGCCCCCTAGGCTACGAGCAGTACTTC. It specifies CASSPYPRPLGYEQYF.

This clonotype is classed as medium-sized. The rearrangement links TRBV6-1 to TRBJ1-2, with D possibly matching TRBD1 (5 bases). The CDR3 sequence is 13 residues long. V was clipped by 6 bases and J by 6 bases, with 14 bases between them. Germline CDR1 reads MNHNS; CDR2 reads SASEGT. CDR3 bases: TGTGCCAGCAGGCCGGCAGGGTTCAATGGCTACACCTTC. Translating it yields CASRPAGFNGYTF.

The rearrangement joins TRBV6-1 to TRBJ2-1; TRBD2 agrees at 10 bases. V shed 8 bases and J 3 bases; nucleotides not matched to a gene: 4. Germline values: CDR1 MNHNS, CDR2 SASEGT. The CDR3 consists of 14 residues. The CDR3 sequence: CASARTSGYNEQFF. The CDR3 DNA reads TGTGCCAGCGCGCGGACTAGCGGCTACAATGAGCAGTTCTTC.

This clonotype was counted a few times. The V gene is TRBV7-6, the J gene TRBJ2-1; 11 bases match TRBD2. V was clipped by 5 bases and J by 4 bases; unmatched bases: 16. The germline V gene encodes CDR1 SGHVS and CDR2 FNYEAQ. There are 19 residues in the CDR3. The CDR3 sequence: CASSGLTGTSGPPYNEQFF. In DNA, the CDR3 is TGTGCCAGCAGCGGCCTAACCGGGACTAGCGGACCTCCATACAATGAGCAGTTCTTC.

Notes on this clonotype: A much more abundant neighbour one base away suggests this may be a read error. This chain uses TRBV15 with TRBJ1-2; TRBD1 is a possible D gene (6 bases). Germline values: CDR1 LNHNV, CDR2 YYDKDF (reference sequence). This CDR3 region has 15 residues. Here the CDR3 reads CATSREGTQGHGYNF. For the CDR3, the DNA is TGTGCCACCAGCAGAGAAGGGACACAGGGACATGGCTACAACTTC.

The chain uses TRBV18 and TRBJ2-7; D uncertain. V was shortened by 6 bases and J by 2 bases, with 11 bases between the two germline ends. This CDR3 region has 13 residues. The germline V gene has CDR1 KGHSH and CDR2 LQKENI. The chain's CDR3 is CASSLGTPYEQYF. The CDR3, as DNA: TGTGCCAGCTCCTTAGGCACCCCCTACGAGCAGTACTTC.

This clonotype was seen only a few times. This rearrangement joins TRBV12-3 or TRBV12-4 to TRBJ1-2; 9 nucleotides line up with TRBD1. Losses at the gene ends were 7 bases for V and 1 base for J; bases not matched to a gene: 13. CDR3 length: 17 amino acids. The DNA of the CDR3 is TGTGCCAGCACTTCGGACAGGGGACGGATCGGTAACTATGGCTACACCTTC. This sequence encodes CASTSDRGRIGNYGYTF.

This clonotype is medium-sized within its sample. This rearrangement joins TRBV30 to TRBJ1-2, with D unclear. Trimming shortened V by 4 bases and J by 0 bases, and 9 bases separated the two germline ends. This CDR3 contains 13 residues. Germline lookup yields CDR1 GTSNPN and CDR2 SVGIG (reference sequence). The CDR3, as DNA: TGTGCCTGGACCCTCTCTCCTAACTATGGCTACACCTTC. Encoded protein: CAWTLSPNYGYTF.

The rearrangement links TRBV10-1 to TRBJ2-5; maybe TRBD1 (5 bases). Germline V gives CDR1 WNHNN, CDR2 SYGVQD (reference sequence). V was trimmed by 2 bases and J by 3 bases, leaving 7 bases between them. This CDR3 is 13 amino acids long. The CDR3: CASSEPGKETQYF. The CDR3 DNA sequence: TGCGCCAGCAGTGAGCCAGGGAAAGAGACCCAGTACTTC.

This clonotype appeared a few times. This chain connects TRBV27 to TRBJ2-1, with 9 bases matching TRBD1. The CDR3 sequence is 13 residues long. Trimming took 8 bases from V and 7 from J; bases not matched to a gene: 6. Looked up from germline, CDR1 is MNHEY and CDR2 is SMNVEV (reference sequence). The CDR3 region has the DNA TGTGCCAGCCGACAGGGGGTTCAAAATGAGCAGTTCTTC. This gives the protein CASRQGVQNEQFF.